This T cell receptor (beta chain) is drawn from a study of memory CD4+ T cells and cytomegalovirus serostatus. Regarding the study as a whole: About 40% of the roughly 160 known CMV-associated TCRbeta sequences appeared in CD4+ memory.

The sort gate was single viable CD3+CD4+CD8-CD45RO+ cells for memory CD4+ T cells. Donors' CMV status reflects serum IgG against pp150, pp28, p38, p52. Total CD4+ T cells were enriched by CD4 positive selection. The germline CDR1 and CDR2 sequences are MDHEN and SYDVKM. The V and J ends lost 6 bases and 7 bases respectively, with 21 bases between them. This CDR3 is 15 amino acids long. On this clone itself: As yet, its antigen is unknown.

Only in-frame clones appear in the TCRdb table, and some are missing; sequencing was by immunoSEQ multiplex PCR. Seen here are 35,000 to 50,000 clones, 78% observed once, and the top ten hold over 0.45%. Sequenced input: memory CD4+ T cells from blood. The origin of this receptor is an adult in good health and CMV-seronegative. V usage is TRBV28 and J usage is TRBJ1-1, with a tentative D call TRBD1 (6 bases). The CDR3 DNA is TGTGCCAGCAGCCTAGCGGTACTGGCCAGGGGTGAAGCTTTCTTT. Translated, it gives CASSLAVLARGEAFF.